The present TCR beta chain was sequenced within a study of blood T cell repertoires in COVID-19. The germline gives CDR1 ENHRY, CDR2 SYGVKD. CDR3 length equals 14 residues. J gave up 7 bases and V 4 bases, and 4 bases lay outside the gene matches. Under the authors' procedure: For nucleated cells, counts were estimated from reference gene primer amplification. Produced via immunoSEQ multiplex PCR; TCRdb's table is partial and in-frame only. V and J calls and clone size follow that table, whereas D and trimming were derived from the DNA. Of over 150,000 clones detected, around 83% appear once; the ten largest clones hold around 6.2%.

This TCR derives from a man between 35 and 55 years old who had recovered from COVID-19. The J gene is TRBJ1-6, the V gene TRBV10-3, with 7 bases aligning to TRBD1. Sequenced material: PBMCs or T cells enriched from blood (not recorded which). The DNA of the CDR3 is TGTGCCATCAGTGGAGACAGGGCGAATTCACCCCTCCACTTT. Translation gives CAISGDRANSPLHF.